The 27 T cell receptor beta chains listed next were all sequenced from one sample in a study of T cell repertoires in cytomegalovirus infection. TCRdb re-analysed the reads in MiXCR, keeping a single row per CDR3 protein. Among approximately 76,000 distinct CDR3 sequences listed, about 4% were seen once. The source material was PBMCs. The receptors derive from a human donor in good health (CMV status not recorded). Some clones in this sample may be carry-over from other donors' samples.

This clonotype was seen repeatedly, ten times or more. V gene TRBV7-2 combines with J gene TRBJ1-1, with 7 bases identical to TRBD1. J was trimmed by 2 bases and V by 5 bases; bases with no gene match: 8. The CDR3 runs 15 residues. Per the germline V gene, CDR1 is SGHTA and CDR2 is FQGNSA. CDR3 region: CASSEQGQLNTEAFF. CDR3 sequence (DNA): TGTGCCAGCAGCGAACAGGGGCAATTAAACACTGAAGCTTTCTTT.

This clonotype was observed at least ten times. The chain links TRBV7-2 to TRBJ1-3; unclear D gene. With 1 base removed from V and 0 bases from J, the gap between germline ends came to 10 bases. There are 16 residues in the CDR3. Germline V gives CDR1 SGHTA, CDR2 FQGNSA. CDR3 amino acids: CASSLEHLSSGNTIYF. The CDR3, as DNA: TGTGCCAGCAGCTTAGAACACCTGAGCTCTGGAAACACCATATATTTT.

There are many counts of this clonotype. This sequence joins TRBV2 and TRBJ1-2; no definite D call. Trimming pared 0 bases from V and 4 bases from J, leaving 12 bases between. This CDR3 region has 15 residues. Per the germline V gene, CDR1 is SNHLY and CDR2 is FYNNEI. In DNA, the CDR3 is TGTGCCAGCAGTGAAGCGCTTCAGGCCTCCTATGGCTACACCTTC. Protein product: CASSEALQASYGYTF.

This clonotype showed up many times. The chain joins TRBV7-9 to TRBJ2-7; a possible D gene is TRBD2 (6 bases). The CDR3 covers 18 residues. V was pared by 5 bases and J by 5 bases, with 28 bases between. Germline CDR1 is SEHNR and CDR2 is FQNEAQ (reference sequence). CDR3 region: CASSTITGVRGNRNEQYF. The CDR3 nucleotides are TGTGCCAGCAGCACTATCACGGGAGTAAGAGGGAACAGGAACGAGCAGTACTTC.

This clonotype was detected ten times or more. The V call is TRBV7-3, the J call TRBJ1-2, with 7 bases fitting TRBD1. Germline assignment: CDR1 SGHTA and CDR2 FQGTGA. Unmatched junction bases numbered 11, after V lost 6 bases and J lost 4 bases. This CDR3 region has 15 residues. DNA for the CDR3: TGTGCCAGCAGACGAGGGACAGATCCGTCCTATGGCTACACCTTC. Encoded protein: CASRRGTDPSYGYTF.

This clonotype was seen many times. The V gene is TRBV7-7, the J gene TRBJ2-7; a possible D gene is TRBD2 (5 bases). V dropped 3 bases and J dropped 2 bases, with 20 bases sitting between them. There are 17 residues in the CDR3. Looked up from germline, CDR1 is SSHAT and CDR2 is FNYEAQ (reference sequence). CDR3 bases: TGTGCCAGCAGCTTTCGAGCGGCCTTACTCGTCACCTACGAGCAGTACTTC. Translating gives CASSFRAALLVTYEQYF.

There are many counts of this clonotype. Written as DNA, the CDR3 is TGCAGTGCTAGAGATGGACAGCCCCAGCATTTT. It specifies CSARDGQPQHF. The chain combines TRBV20-1 with TRBJ1-5, with no clear D. Germline V lookup: CDR1 DFQATT, CDR2 SNEGSKA (reference sequence). Trimming left V 0 bases short and J 7 bases short, with 4 bases between. The CDR3 spans 11 residues.

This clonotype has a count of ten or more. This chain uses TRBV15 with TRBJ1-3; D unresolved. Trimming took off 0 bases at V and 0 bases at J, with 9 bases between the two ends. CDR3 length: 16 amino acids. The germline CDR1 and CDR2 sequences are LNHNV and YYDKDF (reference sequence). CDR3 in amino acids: CATSRDRGASGNTIYF. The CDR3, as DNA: TGTGCCACCAGCAGAGATCGGGGAGCCTCTGGAAACACCATATATTTT.

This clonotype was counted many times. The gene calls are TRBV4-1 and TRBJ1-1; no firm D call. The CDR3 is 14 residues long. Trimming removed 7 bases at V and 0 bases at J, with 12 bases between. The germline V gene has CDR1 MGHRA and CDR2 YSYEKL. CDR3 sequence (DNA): TGCGCCAGCACATATCACGGTTTGAACACTGAAGCTTTCTTT. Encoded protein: CASTYHGLNTEAFF.

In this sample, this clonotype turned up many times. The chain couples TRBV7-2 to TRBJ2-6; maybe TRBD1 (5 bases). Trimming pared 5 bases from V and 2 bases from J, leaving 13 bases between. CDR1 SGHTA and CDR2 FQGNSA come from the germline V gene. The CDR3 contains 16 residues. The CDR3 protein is CASSERRVPGANVLTF. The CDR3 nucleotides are TGTGCCAGCAGCGAACGCAGGGTCCCTGGGGCCAACGTCCTGACTTTC.

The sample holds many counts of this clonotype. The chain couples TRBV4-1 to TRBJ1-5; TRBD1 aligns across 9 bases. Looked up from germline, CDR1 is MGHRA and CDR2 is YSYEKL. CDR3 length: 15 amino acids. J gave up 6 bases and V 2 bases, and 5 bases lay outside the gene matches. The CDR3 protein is CASSQLQGATQPQHF. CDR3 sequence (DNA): TGCGCCAGCAGCCAACTACAGGGGGCTACTCAGCCCCAGCATTTT.

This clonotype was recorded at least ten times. Written as DNA, the CDR3 is TGTGCCAGCAGCCAAGAAGGTGCAGGGAAGGGTTACGAGCAGTACTTC. It translates to CASSQEGAGKGYEQYF. V is TRBV3-1 and J is TRBJ2-7; possible D gene TRBD1, 5 bases. The CDR3 is 16 amino acids. Trimming pared 0 bases from V and 4 bases from J, leaving 16 bases between. Germline V CDR1 and CDR2: LGHDT, YNNKEL (reference sequence).

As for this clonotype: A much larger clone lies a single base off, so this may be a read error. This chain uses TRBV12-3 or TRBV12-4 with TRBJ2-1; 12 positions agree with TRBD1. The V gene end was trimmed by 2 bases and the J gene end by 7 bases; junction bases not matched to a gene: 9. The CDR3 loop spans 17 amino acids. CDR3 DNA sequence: TGTGCCAGCAGTTTATGGGGACAGGGGGCTGGTTTGAATGAGCAGTTCTTC. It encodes CASSLWGQGAGLNEQFF.

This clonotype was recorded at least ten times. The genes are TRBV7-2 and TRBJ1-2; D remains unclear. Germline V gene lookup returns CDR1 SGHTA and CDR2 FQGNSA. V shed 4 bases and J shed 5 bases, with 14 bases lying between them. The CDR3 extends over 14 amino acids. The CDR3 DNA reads TGTGCCAGCAGCTGGGATGCGAGAAAGTATGGCTACACCTTC. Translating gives CASSWDARKYGYTF.

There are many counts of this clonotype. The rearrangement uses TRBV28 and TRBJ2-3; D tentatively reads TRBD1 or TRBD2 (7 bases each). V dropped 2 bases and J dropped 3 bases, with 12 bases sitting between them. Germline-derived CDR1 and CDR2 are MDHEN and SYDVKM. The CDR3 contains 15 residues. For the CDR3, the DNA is TGTGCCAGCAGTTTAGGGGGGGACAGAACAGATACGCAGTATTTT. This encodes CASSLGGDRTDTQYF.

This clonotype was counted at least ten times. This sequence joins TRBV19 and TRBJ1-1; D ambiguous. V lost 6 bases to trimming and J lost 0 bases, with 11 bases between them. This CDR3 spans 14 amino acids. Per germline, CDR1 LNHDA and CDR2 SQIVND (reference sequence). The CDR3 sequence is CASRVGQVNTEAFF. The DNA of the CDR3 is TGTGCCAGTAGGGTCGGGCAGGTGAACACTGAAGCTTTCTTT. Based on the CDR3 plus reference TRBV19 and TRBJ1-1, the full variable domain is DGGITQSPKYLFRKEGQNVTLSCEQNLNHDAMYWYRQDPGQGLRLIYYSQIVNDFQKGDIAEGYSVSREKKESFPLTVTSAQKNPTAFYLCASRVGQVNTEAFFGQGTRLTVV.

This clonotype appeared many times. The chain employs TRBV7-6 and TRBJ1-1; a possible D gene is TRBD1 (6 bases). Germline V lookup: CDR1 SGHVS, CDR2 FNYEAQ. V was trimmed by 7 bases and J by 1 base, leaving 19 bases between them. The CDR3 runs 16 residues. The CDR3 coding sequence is TGTGCCAGCACCAATTTCCTTGGGGGACAGAACACTGAAGCTTTCTTT. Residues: CASTNFLGGQNTEAFF.

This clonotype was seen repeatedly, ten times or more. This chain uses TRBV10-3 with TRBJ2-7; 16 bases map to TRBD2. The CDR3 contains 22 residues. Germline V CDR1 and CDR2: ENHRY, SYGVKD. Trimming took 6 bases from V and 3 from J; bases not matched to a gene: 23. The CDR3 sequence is CAIRQGLAGGRGEARLSYEQYF. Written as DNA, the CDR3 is TGTGCCATCAGGCAGGGACTAGCGGGGGGGCGGGGTGAAGCACGATTGAGCTACGAGCAGTACTTC.

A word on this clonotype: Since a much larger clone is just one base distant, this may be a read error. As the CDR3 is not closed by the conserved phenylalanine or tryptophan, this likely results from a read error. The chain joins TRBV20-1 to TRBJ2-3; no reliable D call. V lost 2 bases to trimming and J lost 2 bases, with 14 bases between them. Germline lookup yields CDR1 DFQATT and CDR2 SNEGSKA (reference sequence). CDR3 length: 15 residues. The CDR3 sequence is CSARYPGRTTDTQYI. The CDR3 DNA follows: TGCAGTGCTAGATATCCGGGCAGAACCACAGATACGCAGTATATT.

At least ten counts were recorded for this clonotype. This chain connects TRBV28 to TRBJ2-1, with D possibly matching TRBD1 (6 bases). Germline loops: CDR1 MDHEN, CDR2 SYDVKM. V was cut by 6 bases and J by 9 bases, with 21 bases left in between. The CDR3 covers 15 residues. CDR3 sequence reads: CASSRPSGQKVEQFF. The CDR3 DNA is TGTGCCAGCAGCCGCCCCTCCGGACAGAAGGTTGAGCAGTTCTTC.

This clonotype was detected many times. In DNA, the CDR3 is TGCAGTGCTGATTGGACGGCCGACAATGAGCAGTTCTTC. Translating it yields CSADWTADNEQFF. This sequence joins TRBV20-1 and TRBJ2-1, with no clear D. Germline V CDR1 and CDR2: DFQATT, SNEGSKA (reference sequence). V was trimmed by 5 bases and J by 5 bases, leaving 13 bases between them. The CDR3 runs to 13 residues.

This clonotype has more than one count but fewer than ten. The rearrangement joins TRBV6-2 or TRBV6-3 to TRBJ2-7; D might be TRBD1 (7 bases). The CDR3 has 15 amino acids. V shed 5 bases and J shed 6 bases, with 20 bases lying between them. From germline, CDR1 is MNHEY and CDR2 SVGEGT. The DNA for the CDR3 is TGTGCCAGCAGTCAGAGGACAGGAGGGGTATCCGAGCAGTACTTC. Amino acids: CASSQRTGGVSEQYF.

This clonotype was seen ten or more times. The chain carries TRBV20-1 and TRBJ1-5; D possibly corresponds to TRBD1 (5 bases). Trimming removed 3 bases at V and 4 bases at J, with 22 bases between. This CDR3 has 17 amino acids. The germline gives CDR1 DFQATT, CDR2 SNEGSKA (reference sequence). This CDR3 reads CSASSLPPGPNNQPQHF. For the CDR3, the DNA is TGCAGTGCTAGCTCGCTTCCCCCGGGGCCTAATAATCAGCCCCAGCATTTT.

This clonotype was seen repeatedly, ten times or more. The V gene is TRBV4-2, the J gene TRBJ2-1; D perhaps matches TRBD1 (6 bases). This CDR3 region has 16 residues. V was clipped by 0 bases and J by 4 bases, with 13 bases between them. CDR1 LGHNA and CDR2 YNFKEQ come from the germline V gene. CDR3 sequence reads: CASSQDAGVTYNEQFF. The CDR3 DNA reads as TGTGCCAGCAGCCAAGACGCAGGGGTTACTTACAATGAGCAGTTCTTC.

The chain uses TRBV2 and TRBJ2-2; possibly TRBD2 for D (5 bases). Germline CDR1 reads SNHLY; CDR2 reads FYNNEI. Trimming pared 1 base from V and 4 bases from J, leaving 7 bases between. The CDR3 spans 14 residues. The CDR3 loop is CASSEDRGTGELFF. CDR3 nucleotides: TGTGCCAGCAGTGAAGATCGGGGCACCGGGGAGCTGTTTTTT. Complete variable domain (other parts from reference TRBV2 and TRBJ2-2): EPEVTQTPSHQVTQMGQEVILRCVPISNHLYFYWYRQILGQKVEFLVSFYNNEISEKSEIFDDQFSVERPDGSNFTLKIRSTKLEDSAMYFCASSEDRGTGELFFGEGSRLTVL.

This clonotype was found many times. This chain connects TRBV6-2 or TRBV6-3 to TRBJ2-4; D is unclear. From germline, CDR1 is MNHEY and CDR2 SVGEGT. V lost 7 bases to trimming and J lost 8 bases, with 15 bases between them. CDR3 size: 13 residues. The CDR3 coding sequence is TGTGCCAGCACAAGAGGCACCCGTGACATTCAGTACTTC. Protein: CASTRGTRDIQYF.

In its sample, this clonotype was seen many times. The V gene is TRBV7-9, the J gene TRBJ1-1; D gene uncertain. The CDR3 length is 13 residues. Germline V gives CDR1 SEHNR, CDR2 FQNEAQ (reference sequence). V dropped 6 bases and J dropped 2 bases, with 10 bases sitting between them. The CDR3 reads CASRRTGNTEAFF. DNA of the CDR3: TGTGCCAGCAGACGGACGGGAAACACTGAAGCTTTCTTT.